These T cell receptor beta chains were read from a single sample in a study of post-analysis software for immune sequencing data. TCRdb reprocessed the PCR reads with MiXCR, giving one entry per CDR3 protein. The sample lists 750,000 to 950,000 distinct CDR3 sequences, under 60% occurring once. Sequenced input: blood. These receptor sequences come from a girl aged 5 to 17 with multiple sclerosis. CDR3s include the opening cysteine and the closing phenylalanine or tryptophan. A D gene is named only where the DNA matches it firmly. The listing skips clone size in some rows; elsewhere it reads once, few, many or a size class.

-	few	TRBV28	TRBJ2-1	TGTGCCAGCAGTCCCCAGGGTTCCTACAATGAGCAGTTCTTC	CASSPQGSYNEQFF
-	-	TRBV20-1	TRBJ2-7	TGCAGTGCTAGAGATACTTACGAGCAGTACTTC	CSARDTYEQYF
-	-	TRBV7-8	TRBJ2-3	TGTGCCAGCAGCCCCGAAGGGGGAACAGATACGCGGTATTTT	CASSPEGGTDTRYF
-	few	TRBV29-1	TRBJ2-1	TGCAGCGTTGAAGCCCGTGGGGTGCAGGCCTACAATGAGCAGTTCTTC	CSVEARGVQAYNEQFF
TRBD2	-	TRBV20-1	TRBJ2-7	TGCAGTGCTCGTAACACTTCTAGCGGAATATACGAGCAGTACTTC	CSARNTSSGIYEQYF
-	-	TRBV7-6	TRBJ2-7	TGTGCCAGCAGCTTAGCGTACGGTAGCGGAAGCTCCTACGAGCAGTACTTC	CASSLAYGSGSSYEQYF
-	few	TRBV7-8	TRBJ1-4	TGTGCCAGCAGCTCAGAAGCCGGGCCGCTCCCTAAGGGACTGTTTTTT	CASSSEAGPLPKGLFF
-	few	TRBV20-1	TRBJ2-7	TGCAGTGCCCCCCGGGACTTTGGGGACGAGCAGTACTTC	CSAPRDFGDEQYF
TRBD1	-	TRBV25-1	TRBJ1-1	TGTGCCACCCAACAGGGGACTGAAGCTTTCTTT	CATQQGTEAFF
-	few	TRBV9	TRBJ2-5	TGTGCCAGCAGCGTAGGACTAGACGAAGAGACCCAGTACTTC	CASSVGLDEETQYF
TRBD1	few	TRBV6-2/TRBV6-3	TRBJ2-6	TGTGCCAGCAGTTACTGGACAGGTCCTAGTTCTGGGGCCAACGTCCTGACTTTC	CASSYWTGPSSGANVLTF
TRBD2	few	TRBV20-1	TRBJ2-1	TGCAGTGCTGGACTAGCGGGAGCCTCTTACAATGAGCAGTTCTTC	CSAGLAGASYNEQFF
-	few	TRBV7-2	TRBJ2-1	TGTGCCAGCAGCCCGCTGACTACCACAGGGCAGTTCTTC	CASSPLTTTGQFF
TRBD2	-	TRBV29-1	TRBJ2-1	TGCAGCGTTGTAAGGTGGGGGGGGGAGACCCAGTTCTTC	CSVVRWGGETQFF
-	-	TRBV20-1	TRBJ1-5	TGCAGTGCTAGAGAAGGGGAAGGGGGTCAGCCCCAGCATTTT	CSAREGEGGQPQHF
-	few	TRBV12-3/TRBV12-4	TRBJ2-5	TGTGCCAGCACCTGGGGCAGAATGGAGACCCAGTACTTC	CASTWGRMETQYF
-	few	TRBV11-3	TRBJ1-1	TGTGCCAGCAGCTTGGGGGATGAAGCTTTCTTT	CASSLGDEAFF
-	-	TRBV27	TRBJ2-2	TGTGCCAGCAGCCCGATACGGGCAGGGGTGATACGGACGAACACCGGGGAGCTGTTTTTT	CASSPIRAGVIRTNTGELFF
-	-	TRBV2	TRBJ2-6	TGTGCCAGCAGTGTTCAAGGTTACGCCAACGTCCTGACTTTC	CASSVQGYANVLTF
-	-	TRBV5-1	TRBJ2-1	TGCGCCAGCAGCCCCCGGGACGTCCTAACCTACAATGAGCAGTTCTTC	CASSPRDVLTYNEQFF
TRBD2	-	TRBV14	TRBJ2-7	TGTGCCAGCAGCCAAGGCGCGGGAGGTTTCTACGAGCAGTACTTC	CASSQGAGGFYEQYF
-	once	TRBV28	TRBJ2-7	TGTGCCAGCAGTTTTGCCCCCGGGTCGGACCGCCCTTTCTACGAGCAGTACTTC	CASSFAPGSDRPFYEQYF
-	few	TRBV5-1	TRBJ1-2	TGCGCCAGCAGCTTGAGGGGAGATCCTAACTATGGCTACACCTTC	CASSLRGDPNYGYTF
TRBD2	few	TRBV7-9	TRBJ2-5	TGTGCCAGCAGCCCACTAGCGGACGAGACCCAGTACTTC	CASSPLADETQYF
-	-	TRBV4-3	TRBJ2-7	TGCGCCGGCAGCCCCCGGAGCAGCGAGCAGTACTTC	CAGSPRSSEQYF
TRBD1	few	TRBV10-3	TRBJ1-2	TGTGCCGCCACCGGGACAGCCTATGGCTACACCTTC	CAATGTAYGYTF
TRBD2	few	TRBV7-8	TRBJ2-1	TGTGCCAGCAGCTCTTCTAGCGGGAGGCAGGTTGAGCAGTTCTTC	CASSSSSGRQVEQFF
-	few	TRBV9	TRBJ2-7	TGTGCCAGCAGCGTAGCCGGTGGAGGGAACTACGAGCAGTACTTC	CASSVAGGGNYEQYF
-	-	TRBV7-9	TRBJ2-7	TGTGCCAGCAGCCCCGTCAGGAAGATCTACGAGCAGTACTTC	CASSPVRKIYEQYF
-	-	TRBV5-1	TRBJ2-7	TGCGCCAGCAGCTTGGAGGCAGGACAGAAGCAGTACTTC	CASSLEAGQKQYF
TRBD2	few	TRBV10-3	TRBJ2-3	TGTGCCACCCGACCCCCGCGGGAGCCAAACACAGATACGCAGTATTTT	CATRPPREPNTDTQYF
TRBD2	few	TRBV20-1	TRBJ2-7	TGCAGTGCTAGAGACACTAGCGGGAGTAGCTACGAGCAGTACTTC	CSARDTSGSSYEQYF
-	once	TRBV29-1	TRBJ2-1	TGCAGCGTTGAACATCCGGGGGTCTCCTACAATGAGCAGTTCTTC	CSVEHPGVSYNEQFF
TRBD2	-	TRBV15	TRBJ2-3	TGTGCCACCAGCAGAGACCTCCTAGCGGGAGCTGACACAGATACGCAGTATTTT	CATSRDLLAGADTDTQYF
-	-	TRBV11-2	TRBJ1-4	TGTGCCAGCAGCTTAGGGGGGGGGCGAAATGAAAAACTGTTTTTT	CASSLGGGRNEKLFF
TRBD1	few	TRBV14	TRBJ2-7	TGTGCCAGCAGTGGACAGGTCTCCTACGAGCAGTACTTC	CASSGQVSYEQYF
-	-	TRBV12-3/TRBV12-4	TRBJ2-3	TGTGCCAGCAGTTTGAGTGGGGCCACAGATGCGCAGTATTTT	CASSLSGATDAQYF